This TCR beta chain comes out of a study of blood T cells in healthy people across ages. Study-wide results and limits: A greater number of naive CD4+ cells and higher diversity distinguished long-lived donors from aged donors.

Germline V gives CDR1 SGHTA, CDR2 FQGNSA. V shed 5 bases and J shed 6 bases, with 12 bases lying between them. The CDR3 contains 13 residues. Concerning this clonotype: Its antigen is unknown.

Using a J-beta primer mix together with a sample-barcoded 5' primer, a second PCR was run for roughly 6 to 12 cycles. TCRdb independently ran MiXCR on the 5' RACE reads; one entry per CDR3 protein. The sample has 900,000 to 950,000 distinct CDR3 sequences; almost 30% are singletons. These data are also associated with another study on T cells of mothers and their children. Turning to that study: Mothers yielded over 9 million CDR3 reads, children about 3.1 million each.

The receptor was isolated from a woman aged 40 to 50 in good health. Sample: blood. The V gene is TRBV7-2, the J gene TRBJ2-3; D assignment may be TRBD1 or TRBD2 (6 bases each). CDR3 sequence (DNA): TGTGCCAGCAGCCGTCAGGGGAGGGATACGCAGTATTTT. The encoded protein is CASSRQGRDTQYF.